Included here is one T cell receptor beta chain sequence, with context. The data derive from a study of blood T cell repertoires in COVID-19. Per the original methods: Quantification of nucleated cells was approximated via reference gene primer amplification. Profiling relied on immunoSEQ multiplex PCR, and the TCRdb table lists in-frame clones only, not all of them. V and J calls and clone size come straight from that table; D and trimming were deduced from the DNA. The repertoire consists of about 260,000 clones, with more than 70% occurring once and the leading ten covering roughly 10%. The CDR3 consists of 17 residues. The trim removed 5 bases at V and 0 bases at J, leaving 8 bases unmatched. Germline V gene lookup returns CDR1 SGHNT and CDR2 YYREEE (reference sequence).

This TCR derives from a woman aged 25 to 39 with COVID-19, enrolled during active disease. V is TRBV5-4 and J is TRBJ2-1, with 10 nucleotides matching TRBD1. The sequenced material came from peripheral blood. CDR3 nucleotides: TGTGCCAGCAGTTCTTCCGGGACAGGGGTCTCCTACAATGAGCAGTTCTTC. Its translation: CASSSSGTGVSYNEQFF.